This T cell receptor beta chain comes out of a study of blood T cell repertoires in COVID-19 (dated by TCRdb to 2018 to 2020). The study in broad terms: Samples covering the acute and convalescent phases of COVID-19 were provided by collaborators in the United States, Italy and Spain. A de-identified subject ID, COVID-19 status, age in years and sex were almost always included in the sample metadata. The material from the prospective study consisted of cDNA or gDNA derived from T cells, B-cell-depleted T cells, or PBMCs. The samples were drawn from two sources: the first 160 participants of the ongoing ImmuneRACE study, and fewer than 1,500 subjects contributed by 6 global collaborators. Where available, HLA class I and class II types were obtained from metadata supplied by the sample provider rather than from assay-based typing. The repertoires were released in a freely available public database intended as a resource for research on the immune response to SARS-CoV-2. Deeply sampled blood TCRbeta repertoires from subjects exposed to, actively infected with, or recovered from COVID-19 were included in the dataset.

Results the study describes overall, beyond this receptor: Clinical and demographic metadata were provided uncurated, with the amount varying by source and participant.

Whole blood was collected in K2EDTA tubes by collaborating institutions according to the institutions' own protocols. For TCRbeta analysis, collaborators shipped samples as frozen whole blood, isolated PBMCs, or DNA extracted from either of those sample types. TCRbeta CDR3 regions were amplified from genomic DNA using the immunoSEQ Assay, a bias-controlled multiplex PCR. As for the authors' bioinformatics: Nucleated cell counts per sample were estimated from amplification of reference gene primers within the assay. Sequence reads were collapsed and filtered to measure the absolute abundance of every unique TCRbeta CDR3 rearrangement. Productive Simpson clonality was computed per sample as the square root of Simpson's diversity index over productive rearrangements. TCRdb took this table from immuneACCESS and kept in-frame rearrangements with V and J called. Such tables lack part of the clones; where checked against another copy, unresolved V genes explain under half of the gap, and the rest is unexplained. From that table come the V and J calls and clone size; the DNA was used to work out D and trimming. This sample comprises tens of thousands of clones, roughly 87% of them detected only once. Just over 8% of the sample comes from the top ten.

From its cysteine to its phenylalanine, the CDR3 spans 14 amino acids. Only the CDR3 DNA is retained, 42 bases long and in frame from the first base. Trimming at the junction amounts to 0 bases on V and 0 bases on J, and the germline ends lie 6 bases apart. CDR1 LGHDT and CDR2 YNNKEL were looked up in the germline V gene (reference sequence). Points on this clone: The antigen it binds to is not known. No base-level quality is on record; no much larger clone is a single base apart.

Material: peripheral blood. The clonotype was recovered from a man aged 25-45 years with acute or convalescent COVID-19. The chain is assembled from TRBV3-1 (or the pseudogene TRBV3-2) and TRBJ2-7, with the D segment identity uncertain. The CDR3 is CASSQDLSSYEQYF. The bases read TGTGCCAGCAGCCAAGATTTGAGCTCCTACGAGCAGTACTTC.